Following are 27 T cell receptor beta chains from one sample sequenced in a study of control samples from healthy donors and cancer patients. Sequencing was performed with immunoSEQ multiplex PCR; in TCRdb, only in-frame clones are kept and a portion is missing. Of approximately 150,000 clones in the sample, over 90% are singletons; the top ten hold over 1%. Sequenced material: blood. The origin of the receptors is a woman aged 25 to 39 in good health.

The chain combines TRBV21-1 with TRBJ2-5. TRBV21-1 is described as a pseudogene. This CDR3 has 13 residues. CDR3 loop: CASSNWIQETQYF. DNA of the CDR3: TGTGCCAGCAGCAACTGGATTCAAGAGACCCAGTACTTC.

The chain employs TRBV5-1 and TRBJ1-4, with D possibly being TRBD1 (6 bases). Germline V lookup: CDR1 SGHRS, CDR2 YFSETQ. The V and J ends lost 1 base and 10 bases respectively, with 20 bases between them. This CDR3 has 16 residues. CDR3 sequence: CASSLPNAQGFGKLFF. Here the CDR3 DNA reads TGCGCCAGCAGCTTGCCGAACGCACAGGGCTTTGGAAAACTGTTTTTT.

The rearrangement links TRBV19 to TRBJ2-7; 7 bases are shared with TRBD2. The CDR3 runs to 15 residues. V trimming: 7 bases; J trimming: 2 bases; junction bases outside the gene matches: 11. CDR1 and CDR2 from the germline V gene are LNHDA and SQIVND (reference sequence). CDR3 residues: CASKLLAEPPYEQYF. DNA of the CDR3: TGTGCCAGTAAGTTGCTAGCGGAGCCTCCCTACGAGCAGTACTTC.

This chain links TRBV18 with TRBJ2-7, with D perhaps given as TRBD1 or TRBD2 (5 bases each). The CDR3 covers 15 residues. CDR1 and CDR2 from the germline V gene are KGHSH and LQKENI. V shed 3 bases and J shed 7 bases, with 19 bases lying between them. The CDR3 nucleotides read TGTGCCAGCTCACCGGACCCCGGGGCCGCCGGGGAGCAGTACTTC. It yields the protein CASSPDPGAAGEQYF.

V is TRBV4-1 and J is TRBJ1-4; TRBD1 aligns across 9 bases. The CDR3 is 14 amino acids. V trimming: 7 bases; J trimming: 8 bases; junction bases outside the gene matches: 8. Germline loops: CDR1 MGHRA, CDR2 YSYEKL. The CDR3 reads CASTGQGFEEKLFF. The CDR3 DNA reads TGCGCCAGCACGGGACAGGGCTTTGAAGAAAAACTGTTTTTT.

The V and J genes are TRBV19 and TRBJ1-5, with D perhaps TRBD1 (6 bases). V was clipped by 3 bases and J by 4 bases, with 13 bases between them. Germline V lookup: CDR1 LNHDA, CDR2 SQIVND (reference sequence). The CDR3 spans 15 residues. The CDR3 coding sequence is TGTGCCAGTAGTATTGGGTTCAGGGGAAATCAGCCCCAGCATTTT. Translation: CASSIGFRGNQPQHF.

This chain links TRBV15 with TRBJ2-1, with no clear D. In germline, CDR1 is LNHNV, CDR2 YYDKDF (reference sequence). Trimming took off 4 bases at V and 8 bases at J, with 12 bases between the two ends. The CDR3 consists of 13 residues. The CDR3 DNA reads as TGTGCCACCAGCACCGGAGTTCACGATGAGCAGTTCTTC. This codes for CATSTGVHDEQFF.

V is TRBV9 and J is TRBJ1-5, with D perhaps matching TRBD1 (5 bases). This CDR3 contains 15 residues. CDR1 is SGDLS and CDR2 is YYNGEE in the germline V gene. Trimming shortened V by 0 bases and J by 5 bases, and 12 bases separated the two germline ends. Here the CDR3 reads CASSVEGTLDQPQHF. The CDR3 coding sequence is TGTGCCAGCAGCGTAGAGGGGACTCTAGATCAGCCCCAGCATTTT.

As regards this clone: Compared with germline, one end of the junction differs, possibly owing to a read error. The rearrangement uses TRBV7-7 and TRBJ2-7; no clear D gene. Germline V gene sequence: CDR1 SSHAT, CDR2 FNYEAQ (reference sequence). This CDR3 spans 13 amino acids. CDR3: CASSLDALSEQYF. The CDR3 DNA reads as TGTGCTAGCAGCTTAGATGCGCTGAGCGAGCAGTACTTC.

CDR3 DNA: TGTGCCAGCAGCCAAGAAGTGGGGGCGGATACGCAGTATTTT. Translation gives CASSQEVGADTQYF. The chain uses TRBV4-2 and TRBJ2-3, with D possibly matching TRBD1 (6 bases). Germline V gene sequence: CDR1 LGHNA, CDR2 YNFKEQ. The germline V and J ends were trimmed by 0 bases and 6 bases, with 10 bases remaining between them. This CDR3 region has 14 residues.

CDR3 DNA: TGTGCCAGCAGTTTAATCGGGGCCTACAATGAGCAGTTCTTC. It is translated as CASSLIGAYNEQFF. V is TRBV28 and J is TRBJ2-1, with a tentative D call TRBD2 (5 bases). The germline V and J ends were trimmed by 2 bases and 2 bases, with 7 bases remaining between them. Germline assignment: CDR1 MDHEN and CDR2 SYDVKM. This CDR3 has 14 amino acids. The whole variable domain, filled in from reference TRBV28 and TRBJ2-1, reads DVKVTQSSRYLVKRTGEKVFLECVQDMDHENMFWYRQDPGLGLRLIYFSYDVKMKEKGDIPEGYSVSREKKERFSLILESASTNQTSMYLCASSLIGAYNEQFFGPGTRLTVL.

The V and J genes are TRBV10-3 and TRBJ1-4; weak D call: TRBD1 (5 bases). Germline lookup yields CDR1 ENHRY and CDR2 SYGVKD. The CDR3 has 14 amino acids. V was shortened by 6 bases and J by 4 bases, with 12 bases between the two germline ends. This chain's CDR3 is CAIRPTGRNEKLFF. In nucleotides, the CDR3 is TGTGCCATCAGGCCCACAGGACGTAATGAAAAACTGTTTTTT.

This CDR3 reads CASSIGTGGDQPQHF. In DNA form, the CDR3 reads TGTGCCAGTAGTATAGGTACGGGAGGGGATCAGCCCCAGCATTTT. V usage is TRBV19 and J usage is TRBJ1-5; D perhaps matches TRBD1 (5 bases). The CDR3 spans 15 residues. Germline lookup yields CDR1 LNHDA and CDR2 SQIVND (reference sequence). Trimming pared 1 base from V and 5 bases from J, leaving 12 bases between.

The chain combines TRBV14 with TRBJ2-7, with 8 bases lining up with TRBD2. The germline V gene has CDR1 SGHDN and CDR2 FVKESK. With 4 bases clipped from V and 1 base from J, the junction kept 6 bases outside the gene matches. There are 15 residues in the CDR3. CDR3 DNA sequence: TGTGCCAGCAGCCTCGCGGGGGGCTCGTCCTACGAGCAGTACTTC. Translation gives CASSLAGGSSYEQYF. The full variable domain, rest sourced from reference TRBV14 and TRBJ2-7, is EAGVTQFPSHSVIEKGQTVTLRCDPISGHDNLYWYRRVMGKEIKFLLHFVKESKQDESGMPNNRFLAERTGGTYSTLKVQPAELEDSGVYFCASSLAGGSSYEQYFGPGTRLTVT.

This sequence joins TRBV7-8 and TRBJ2-7, with D possibly TRBD1 on 6 matching bases. The CDR3 is 15 residues long. V lost 3 bases, J lost 0 bases, and 12 bases lay in between. CDR1 and CDR2 from the germline V gene are SGHVS and FQNEAQ. CDR3 sequence reads: CASSFTDRSSYEQYF. In DNA, the CDR3 is TGTGCCAGCAGCTTTACCGACAGGAGCTCCTACGAGCAGTACTTC.

The chain has TRBV19 and TRBJ1-1; 8 nucleotides agree with TRBD1. J lost 0 bases, V lost 4 bases, and 7 bases had no gene match. Germline-derived CDR1 and CDR2 are LNHDA and SQIVND (reference sequence). The CDR3 covers 16 residues. DNA for the CDR3: TGTGCCAGTAGTAAACGACAGGGGCCCTTGAACACTGAAGCTTTCTTT. Translation gives CASSKRQGPLNTEAFF.

The chain couples TRBV7-8 to TRBJ2-3; D is undetermined. CDR1 and CDR2 from the germline V gene are SGHVS and FQNEAQ. There are 12 residues in the CDR3. V was shortened by 5 bases and J by 3 bases, with 6 bases between the two germline ends. The CDR3 loop is CASSLRTDTQYF. In DNA, the CDR3 is TGTGCCAGCAGCCTTAGGACAGATACGCAGTATTTT.

This clone showed up just once. V and J are TRBV5-1 and TRBJ2-6, with D perhaps TRBD1 (5 bases). V was shortened by 0 bases and J by 2 bases, with 9 bases between the two germline ends. The CDR3 covers 16 residues. CDR1 and CDR2 (germline): SGHRS, YFSETQ. Here the CDR3 reads CASSLAQGTGANVLTF. In DNA, the CDR3 is TGCGCCAGCAGCTTGGCCCAGGGTACTGGGGCCAACGTCCTGACTTTC.

This clone was seen only once. The chain joins TRBV11-2 to TRBJ2-1, with 8 bases lining up with TRBD2. The V gene end was trimmed by 2 bases and the J gene end by 15 bases; junction bases not matched to a gene: 6. Germline CDR1 reads SGHAT; CDR2 reads FQNNGV. CDR3 size: 12 residues. CDR3 sequence: CASSLRREAWFF. The CDR3 bases are TGTGCCAGCAGCTTACGGCGGGAGGCTTGGTTCTTC.

This clone came up once. The genes are TRBV12-3 or TRBV12-4 and TRBJ1-5; D gene uncertain. V lost 4 bases to trimming and J lost 6 bases, with 10 bases between them. The CDR3 contains 13 residues. The CDR3 sequence is CASSSAVRQPQHF. The DNA of the CDR3 is TGTGCCAGCAGTTCGGCGGTTCGTCAGCCCCAGCATTTT.

This sequence joins TRBV19 and TRBJ2-2; 7 bases fit TRBD2. The CDR3 length is 14 residues. J lost 13 bases, V lost 4 bases, and 12 bases had no gene match. Germline loops: CDR1 LNHDA, CDR2 SQIVND (reference sequence). This chain's CDR3 is CASSTSGRAGGLFF. Written as DNA, the CDR3 is TGTGCCAGTAGTACCTCAGGGAGGGCTGGAGGGCTGTTTTTT.

The V call is TRBV5-1, the J call TRBJ1-1; D perhaps matches TRBD1 (5 bases). From germline, CDR1 is SGHRS and CDR2 YFSETQ. There are 14 residues in the CDR3. V was clipped by 1 base and J by 5 bases, with 12 bases between them. The CDR3 DNA reads TGCGCCAGCAGCTTGAACGGTGGGGGGACTGAAGCTTTCTTT. Translated, it gives CASSLNGGGTEAFF. Filled out from reference TRBV5-1 and TRBJ1-1, the complete variable domain reads KAGVTQTPRYLIKTRGQQVTLSCSPISGHRSVSWYQQTPGQGLQFLFEYFSETQRNKGNFPGRFSGRQFSNSRSEMNVSTLELGDSALYLCASSLNGGGTEAFFGQGTRLTVV.

V and J are TRBV6-5 and TRBJ2-5; D not certain. The CDR3 sequence is 14 residues long. Trimming cost V 0 bases and J 0 bases, with 5 bases left between them. Germline CDR1 is MNHEY and CDR2 is SVGAGI. The CDR3 is CASSYSRNQETQYF. The CDR3, as DNA: TGTGCCAGCAGTTACTCTAGGAACCAAGAGACCCAGTACTTC.

CDR3 protein: CASRRTAGNYGYTF. CDR3 nucleotides: TGTGCCAGCAGAAGGACAGCGGGAAACTATGGCTACACCTTC. The chain uses TRBV2 and TRBJ1-2, with D tentatively TRBD1 (6 bases). The V gene's germline CDR1 is SNHLY and CDR2 FYNNEI. Trimming cost V 6 bases and J 2 bases, with 13 bases left between them. The CDR3 has 14 amino acids.

This clone was observed a single time. The chain is built from TRBV28 and TRBJ2-6; D gene unclear. Deletions cut 8 bases from V and 0 bases from J, with 5 bases between. The CDR3 has 13 amino acids. CDR1 is MDHEN, CDR2 SYDVKM, per germline. The CDR3 DNA reads TGTGCCAGCGTCCGCTCTGGGGCCAACGTCCTGACTTTC. This gives the protein CASVRSGANVLTF.

The rearrangement joins TRBV7-9 to TRBJ1-1, with no clear D. Germline V CDR1 and CDR2: SEHNR, FQNEAQ (reference sequence). Trimming removed 3 bases at V and 1 base at J, with 21 bases between. The length of the CDR3 is 18 residues. The chain's CDR3 is CASSFGLEGSLPNTEAFF. CDR3 sequence (DNA): TGTGCCAGCAGCTTTGGTTTGGAAGGAAGTTTGCCGAACACTGAAGCTTTCTTT.

The V call is TRBV30, the J call TRBJ2-7, with 9 bases aligning to TRBD2. The V segment lost 3 bases and the J segment 3 bases; nucleotides outside the gene matches: 9. Germline V gene data show CDR1 as GTSNPN and CDR2 as SVGIG (reference sequence). The CDR3 runs 15 residues. CDR3 protein: CAWRRGLAGFYEQYF. The CDR3 DNA sequence: TGTGCCTGGAGGAGAGGGCTAGCGGGATTCTACGAGCAGTACTTC.